Following are 12 T cell receptor beta chains from one sample sequenced in a study of identical twins. TCRdb independently ran MiXCR on the 5' RACE reads; one entry per CDR3 protein. The repertoire has 1.5 million to 2 million distinct CDR3 sequences, 32% of them found once; the top ten carry about 0.27%. Input material: cord blood. The receptors originated from a newborn girl in good health.

The V call is TRBV15, the J call TRBJ1-6, with D perhaps TRBD1 (6 bases). Trimming shortened V by 5 bases and J by 0 bases, and 17 bases separated the two germline ends. CDR3 length: 18 amino acids. Germline values: CDR1 LNHNV, CDR2 YYDKDF (reference sequence). CDR3: CATSQLSGASSYNSPLHF. As DNA, the CDR3 is TGTGCCACCAGCCAACTGTCAGGGGCTAGCTCCTATAATTCACCCCTCCACTTT.

Points on this clonotype: One junction end does not reproduce the germline sequence, and a read error may be involved. CDR3 protein: CASSQLWDRGRTYNEHFF. CDR3 nucleotide sequence: TGTGCCAGCAGCCAGCTATGGGACAGGGGGAGGACCTACAATGAGCACTTCTTC. V gene TRBV3-1 combines with J gene TRBJ2-1, with 11 bases matching TRBD1. This CDR3 is 18 amino acids long. Per the germline V gene, CDR1 is LGHDT and CDR2 is YNNKEL (reference sequence).

This clonotype appeared a few times. This rearrangement joins TRBV20-1 to TRBJ2-1; the D gene is possibly TRBD2 (6 bases). V was clipped by 3 bases and J by 0 bases, with 12 bases between them. Germline V gene data show CDR1 as DFQATT and CDR2 as SNEGSKA (reference sequence). The CDR3 is made up of 15 amino acids. The CDR3 sequence: CSASKRVFSYNEQFF. CDR3 sequence (DNA): TGCAGTGCTAGTAAGCGGGTCTTCTCCTACAATGAGCAGTTCTTC.

This clonotype has more than one count but fewer than ten. The chain has TRBV3-1 and TRBJ2-7; 13 bases align to TRBD2. V was pared by 0 bases and J by 3 bases, with 2 bases of the junction left unmatched. Germline lookup yields CDR1 LGHDT and CDR2 YNNKEL (reference sequence). The CDR3 consists of 16 residues. The chain's CDR3 is CASSQEGTSGVYEQYF. The CDR3 DNA sequence: TGTGCCAGCAGCCAAGAGGGGACTAGCGGGGTCTACGAGCAGTACTTC.

This clonotype was picked up many times. The junction does not match germline at one end; this may be a read error. The rearrangement uses TRBV4-2 and TRBJ2-1; 9 nucleotides align to TRBD2. This CDR3 has 13 amino acids. Germline CDR1 is LGHNA and CDR2 is YNFKEQ. The CDR3 here is CASSQVTSGEQFF. Written as DNA, the CDR3 is TGCGCCAGCAGCCAAGTGACTAGCGGTGAGCAGTTCTTC.

A single count supports this clonotype. The V gene is TRBV18, the J gene TRBJ2-5; D gene ambiguous. CDR1 is KGHSH and CDR2 is LQKENI in the germline V gene. This CDR3 has 14 residues. V dropped 5 bases and J dropped 0 bases, with 10 bases sitting between them. In DNA form, the CDR3 reads TGTGCCAGCTCAAGTATATTGTACCAAGAGACCCAGTACTTC. This sequence encodes CASSSILYQETQYF.

This clonotype was seen more than once but under ten times. V is TRBV5-5 and J is TRBJ1-2; D perhaps matches TRBD1 (6 bases). Germline assignment: CDR1 SGHKS and CDR2 YYEKEE (reference sequence). CDR3 length: 15 residues. V lost 1 base to trimming and J lost 0 bases, with 10 bases between them. The CDR3 is CASSLRGIANYGYTF. CDR3 in DNA: TGTGCCAGCAGCTTGAGGGGGATAGCTAACTATGGCTACACCTTC.

The sample holds a few counts of this clonotype. The rearrangement links TRBV6-2 or TRBV6-3 to TRBJ2-5; D perhaps matches TRBD1 (5 bases). This CDR3 is 15 amino acids long. Germline CDR1 MNHEY, CDR2 SVGEGT. Trimming removed 7 bases at V and 5 bases at J, with 20 bases between. The DNA of the CDR3 is TGTGCCAGCACCTTACAAGGGGCTCCATCCGAGACCCAGTACTTC. This sequence encodes CASTLQGAPSETQYF.

This clonotype was seen a handful of times. The chain's CDR3 is CSARVPGGPSTDTQYF. In DNA form, the CDR3 reads TGCAGTGCTAGAGTCCCAGGGGGCCCTAGCACAGATACGCAGTATTTT. The chain carries TRBV20-1 and TRBJ2-3; 8 nucleotides agree with TRBD1. The V gene's germline CDR1 is DFQATT and CDR2 SNEGSKA (reference sequence). V lost 1 base, J lost 0 bases, and 6 bases stayed unmatched. CDR3 length: 16 amino acids.

This clonotype was seen once. The V and J genes are TRBV21-1 and TRBJ1-4; the D call TRBD1 from the table was never checked on the DNA. TRBV21-1 is a pseudogene segment. The CDR3 totals 16 residues. CDR3 DNA sequence: TGTGCCAGCAGCGCCTACCCAGGGGGCCCTAATGAAAAACTGTTTTTT. This codes for CASSAYPGGPNEKLFF.

The V gene is TRBV28, the J gene TRBJ1-2; D unresolved. This CDR3 has 10 residues. Trimming pared 8 bases from V and 8 bases from J, leaving 9 bases between. CDR1 and CDR2 (germline): MDHEN, SYDVKM. CDR3 region: CASGVRGYTF. The CDR3 DNA is TGTGCCAGCGGCGTAAGGGGCTACACCTTC.

This chain links TRBV18 with TRBJ2-5, with D perhaps TRBD2 (6 bases). From germline, CDR1 is KGHSH and CDR2 LQKENI. The CDR3 totals 14 residues. V dropped 3 bases and J dropped 1 base, with 9 bases sitting between them. CDR3 DNA sequence: TGTGCCAGCTCACCGGCGGGGCCCCAAGAGACCCAGTACTTC. The encoded protein is CASSPAGPQETQYF.